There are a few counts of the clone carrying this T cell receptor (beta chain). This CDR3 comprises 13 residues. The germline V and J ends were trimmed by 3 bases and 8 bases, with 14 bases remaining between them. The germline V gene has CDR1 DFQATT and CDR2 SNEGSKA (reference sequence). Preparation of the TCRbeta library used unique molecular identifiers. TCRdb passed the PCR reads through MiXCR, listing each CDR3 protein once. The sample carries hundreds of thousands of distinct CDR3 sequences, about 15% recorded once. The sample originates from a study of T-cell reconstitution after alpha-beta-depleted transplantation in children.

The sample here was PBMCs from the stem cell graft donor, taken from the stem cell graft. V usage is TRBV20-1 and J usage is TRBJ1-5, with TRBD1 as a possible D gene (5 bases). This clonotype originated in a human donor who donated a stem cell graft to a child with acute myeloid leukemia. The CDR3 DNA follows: TGCAGTGCTAGCATTAACCCGGGGGAGCCCCAGCATTTT. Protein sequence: CSASINPGEPQHF.